The source of this T cell receptor (beta chain) is a study of T cells in Graves' hyperthyroidism and ophthalmopathy. There were TCR beta CDR3 regions amplified from RNA transcripts. Carried out on the TCR CDR3, a first-round RT-PCR used the HTBI primer set. In TCRdb, the multiplex PCR reads were re-called with MiXCR into one record per CDR3 protein. The table has about 540,000 distinct CDR3 sequences, 46% seen once. This clonotype was seen many times. The source material was peripheral blood or thyroid tissue (not recorded which). This TCR came from a woman in her late teens or twenties with Graves' hyperthyroidism.

The chain's CDR3 is CASSSRLAGASGANVLTF. CDR3 in DNA: TGTGCCAGCAGTTCGCGACTAGCGGGGGCGTCTGGGGCCAACGTCCTGACTTTC. The genes are TRBV12-3 or TRBV12-4 and TRBJ2-6, with TRBD2 matching over 12 bases. CDR3 size: 18 residues. With 4 bases clipped from V and 1 base from J, the junction kept 5 bases outside the gene matches.